The clone carrying this T cell receptor beta chain was detected a few times. The target antigen is unknown. The germline gene is not matched at one end of the junction; a read error may be the cause. The data originate from a study of blood T cells in healthy people across ages. Broader study findings: When set beside aged donors, long-lived donors presented more naive CD4+ cells and higher diversity. Getting older went along with TCR beta diversity per million T cells dropping roughly linearly.

A second PCR of 7 to 11 cycles used a sample-barcoded 5' primer and a J-beta primer mix. TCRdb redid the calling of the 5' RACE reads with MiXCR, one entry per CDR3 protein. The sample contains some 1.4 million distinct CDR3 sequences, approximately 42% of which appear only once. Healthy Caucasian individuals from Russia aged about 6 to 95 were enrolled as donors. The CDR3 has 13 residues. Germline CDR1 SEHNR, CDR2 FQNEAQ (reference sequence). What was sequenced was blood. The chain uses TRBV7-9 and TRBJ1-1; D remains unclear. The sequence was collected from a young woman in good health. CDR3 nucleotides: TGTGCCAGCAGCTGGGATTTGAAGACTGAAGCTTTCTTT. This translates into CASSWDLKTEAFF.